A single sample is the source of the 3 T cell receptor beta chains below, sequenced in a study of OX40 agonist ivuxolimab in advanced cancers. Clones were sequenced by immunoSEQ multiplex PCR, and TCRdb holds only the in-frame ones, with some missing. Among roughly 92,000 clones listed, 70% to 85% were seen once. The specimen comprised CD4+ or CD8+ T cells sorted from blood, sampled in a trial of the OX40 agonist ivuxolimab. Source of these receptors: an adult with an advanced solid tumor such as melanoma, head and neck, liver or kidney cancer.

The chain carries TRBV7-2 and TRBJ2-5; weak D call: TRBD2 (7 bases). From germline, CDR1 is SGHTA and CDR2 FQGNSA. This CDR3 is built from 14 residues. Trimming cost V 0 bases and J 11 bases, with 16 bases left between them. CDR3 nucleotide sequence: TGTGCCAGCAGCTTAGCGGCGGGGGCAGGGGAGCAGTACTTC. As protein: CASSLAAGAGEQYF.

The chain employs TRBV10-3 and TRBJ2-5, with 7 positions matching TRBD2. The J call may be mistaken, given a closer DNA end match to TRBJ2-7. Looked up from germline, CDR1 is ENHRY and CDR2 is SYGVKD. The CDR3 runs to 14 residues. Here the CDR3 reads CAISGGGPLYEQYF. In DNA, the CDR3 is TGTGCCATCAGTGGGGGAGGGCCCCTATACGAGCAGTACTTC.

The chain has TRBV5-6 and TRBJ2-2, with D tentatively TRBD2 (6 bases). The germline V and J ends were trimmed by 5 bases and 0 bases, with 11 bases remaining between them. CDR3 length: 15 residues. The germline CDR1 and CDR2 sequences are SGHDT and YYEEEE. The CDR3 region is CASSTTRTNTGELFF. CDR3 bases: TGTGCCAGCAGTACGACTAGAACGAACACCGGGGAGCTGTTTTTT. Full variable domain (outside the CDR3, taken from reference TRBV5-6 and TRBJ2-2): DAGVTQSPTHLIKTRGQQVTLRCSPKSGHDTVSWYQQALGQGPQFIFQYYEEEERQRGNFPDRFSGHQFPNYSSELNVNALLLGDSALYLCASSTTRTNTGELFFGEGSRLTVL.